These 15 T cell receptor beta chains were all obtained from the same sample, sequenced in a study of Ad26.COV2.S vaccination and SARS-CoV-2 variants. Treatment: around 19 received Ad26.COV2.S at low or high dose, single or two shots; 5 received placebo; per-sample allocation not given. Day 63 following the first vaccine or placebo injection was when the samples were taken. Repertoires were generated with immunoSEQ multiplex PCR, while TCRdb's copy carries only in-frame clones and drops some. Counted here are hundreds of thousands of clones, 80% to 90% occurring once; the ten biggest clones make up approximately 11%. The sequencing here drew on peripheral blood, taken in a trial of Ad26.COV2.S vaccine versus placebo. These receptors were obtained from a person aged 18-65 years who received the Ad26.COV2.S COVID-19 vaccine or a placebo.

The chain employs TRBV28 and TRBJ2-7; D gene ambiguous. The CDR3 is 14 residues long. The germline CDR1 and CDR2 sequences are MDHEN and SYDVKM. Trimming took off 3 bases at V and 5 bases at J, with 14 bases between the two ends. The CDR3 nucleotides read TGTGCCAGCAGTTTCAAAGGGATTCGGGACGAGCAGTACTTC. Translating it yields CASSFKGIRDEQYF.

This chain links TRBV28 with TRBJ1-4; D not certain. This CDR3 is built from 16 residues. Germline lookup yields CDR1 MDHEN and CDR2 SYDVKM. V lost 1 base and J 2 bases, leaving 11 bases between the germline ends. The CDR3 is CASSLLWMRTNEKLFF. CDR3 sequence (DNA): TGTGCCAGCAGTTTATTATGGATGCGGACTAATGAAAAACTGTTTTTT.

The chain joins TRBV3-1 (or the pseudogene TRBV3-2) to TRBJ2-7; TRBD2 is a possible D gene (6 bases). The germline gives CDR1 LGHDT, CDR2 YNNKEL (reference sequence). Trimming removed 0 bases from V and 0 bases from J, with 21 bases in between. The CDR3 loop spans 19 amino acids. The CDR3 DNA follows: TGTGCCAGCAGCCAAGACACCGGGAGCCTTCCAGAGTGCTCCTACGAGCAGTACTTC. Protein sequence: CASSQDTGSLPECSYEQYF.

The CDR3 bases are TGTGCCAGCAGCCGCGGACAGGGCCACGAGCAGTACTTC. Translated: CASSRGQGHEQYF. The chain uses TRBV12-3 or TRBV12-4 and TRBJ2-7; the match to TRBD1 covers 8 bases. This CDR3 has 13 residues. Germline trimming cut 6 bases from V and 5 bases from J; bases unmatched to any gene: 6.

This chain joins TRBV4-2 and TRBJ2-3; 7 bases match TRBD1. CDR1 LGHNA and CDR2 YNFKEQ come from the germline V gene. The CDR3 totals 12 residues. Trimming took 3 bases from V and 6 from J; bases not matched to a gene: 0. CDR3 bases: TGTGCCAGCAGCCAGGACAGGGATACGCAGTATTTT. This codes for CASSQDRDTQYF.

The V call is TRBV5-4, the J call TRBJ2-7; D might be TRBD2 (7 bases). Germline CDR1 is SGHNT and CDR2 is YYREEE (reference sequence). This CDR3 has 14 residues. The germline V and J ends were trimmed by 0 bases and 5 bases, with 12 bases remaining between them. The CDR3 DNA sequence: TGTGCCAGCAGCTTGGAATGGGGGGGCGACGAGCAGTACTTC. Translating gives CASSLEWGGDEQYF.

This chain uses TRBV5-7 with TRBJ2-7; D remains ambiguous. TRBV5-7 falls under the ORF class, with uncertain function. V shed 2 bases and J shed 6 bases, with 3 bases lying between them. The CDR3 is 10 amino acids. This chain's CDR3 is CASSFSEQYF. The DNA of the CDR3 is TGTGCCAGCAGCTTTTCCGAGCAGTACTTC.

In its sample, this clone was seen a few times. This chain uses TRBV23-1 with TRBJ1-5; D remains unclear. TRBV23-1 is placed among ORFs of uncertain function. The CDR3 extends over 17 amino acids. Trimming took off 0 bases at V and 0 bases at J, with 12 bases between the two ends. The CDR3 is CASSQSRRVGSNQPQHF. CDR3 in DNA: TGCGCCAGCAGTCAATCGCGGAGGGTAGGTAGCAATCAGCCCCAGCATTTT.

For the CDR3, the DNA is TGTGCCAGCAGCCCGAACCAGGGGCGGCAGCCCCAGCATTTT. Translated, it gives CASSPNQGRQPQHF. The chain joins TRBV3-1 (or the pseudogene TRBV3-2) to TRBJ1-5, with D tentatively TRBD1 (6 bases). This CDR3 has 14 amino acids. Trimming pared 4 bases from V and 7 bases from J, leaving 14 bases between. Germline V gives CDR1 LGHDT, CDR2 YNNKEL (reference sequence).

V is TRBV19 and J is TRBJ2-1; possible D gene TRBD2, 6 bases. The CDR3 runs to 16 residues. Deletions cut 3 bases from V and 2 bases from J, with 14 bases between. Germline V lookup: CDR1 LNHDA, CDR2 SQIVND (reference sequence). CDR3 bases: TGTGCCAGTAGTATTTGGGGGACGGGGGCCTACAATGAGCAGTTCTTC. It translates to CASSIWGTGAYNEQFF.

The chain carries TRBV2 and TRBJ2-1, with 9 bases that match TRBD2. This CDR3 spans 19 amino acids. CDR1 SNHLY and CDR2 FYNNEI come from the germline V gene. V shed 0 bases, J shed 3 bases, and the junction held 12 bases outside the gene matches. The CDR3 sequence: CASSEAKYRLAVIYNEQFF. The CDR3 coding sequence is TGTGCCAGCAGTGAAGCAAAGTATAGACTAGCGGTTATCTACAATGAGCAGTTCTTC. The variable domain in full, with the rest retrieved from reference TRBV2 and TRBJ2-1, is EPEVTQTPSHQVTQMGQEVILRCVPISNHLYFYWYRQILGQKVEFLVSFYNNEISEKSEIFDDQFSVERPDGSNFTLKIRSTKLEDSAMYFCASSEAKYRLAVIYNEQFFGPGTRLTVL.

V is TRBV12-3 or TRBV12-4 and J is TRBJ1-1, with TRBD1 as a possible D gene (5 bases). This CDR3 spans 13 amino acids. Trimming took 5 bases from V and 5 from J, leaving 12 bases between them. In nucleotides, the CDR3 is TGTGCCAGCAGTGATGACCGGGGGACTGAAGCTTTCTTT. Its translation is CASSDDRGTEAFF.

V and J are TRBV19 and TRBJ2-1; D not resolved. The CDR3 runs to 14 residues. Germline values: CDR1 LNHDA, CDR2 SQIVND (reference sequence). Trimming pared 3 bases from V and 6 bases from J, leaving 12 bases between. The CDR3 DNA is TGTGCCAGTAGTATCCCCGGACCTCCCAATGAGCAGTTCTTC. Protein sequence: CASSIPGPPNEQFF. The variable domain in full, with the rest retrieved from reference TRBV19 and TRBJ2-1, is DGGITQSPKYLFRKEGQNVTLSCEQNLNHDAMYWYRQDPGQGLRLIYYSQIVNDFQKGDIAEGYSVSREKKESFPLTVTSAQKNPTAFYLCASSIPGPPNEQFFGPGTRLTVL.

This clone was seen a single time. This chain uses TRBV2 with TRBJ2-5; D may be TRBD1 or TRBD2 (5 bases each). The V end lost 6 bases, the J end lost 1 base, and 12 bases lay between the germline ends. This CDR3 comprises 14 residues. From germline, CDR1 is SNHLY and CDR2 FYNNEI. The CDR3 protein is CASRSGPSQETQYF. CDR3 DNA: TGTGCCAGCAGATCGGGACCCAGCCAAGAGACCCAGTACTTC.

The rearrangement joins TRBV28 to TRBJ1-1; a possible D gene is TRBD1 (6 bases). Per the germline V gene, CDR1 is MDHEN and CDR2 is SYDVKM. The V and J ends lost 1 base and 9 bases respectively, with 15 bases between them. The CDR3 is 14 residues long. CDR3 sequence: CASSLSGAGHQAFF. In DNA, the CDR3 is TGTGCCAGCAGTTTATCGGGGGCAGGCCATCAAGCTTTCTTT.